This T cell receptor (beta chain) comes out of a study of blood T cell repertoires in COVID-19. Study at large: Donors in the United States, Italy and Spain gave samples during acute or convalescent COVID-19.

Germline V CDR1 and CDR2: MGHDK, SYGVNS. The CDR3 is 15 amino acids. V lost 8 bases to trimming and J lost 3 bases; unmatched junction nucleotides: 8. Assay: immunoSEQ multiplex PCR; the TCRdb copy retains only in-frame clones and omits some. The sample includes about 140,000 clones, around nine tenths of them seen just once. The rearrangement joins TRBV25-1 to TRBJ2-7; 12 nucleotides line up with TRBD2. Sequenced: peripheral blood. This TCR was sampled from a man in his fifties or sixties with active or convalescent COVID-19. In nucleotides, the CDR3 is TGTGCCAGCCGAGTAGGACTAGCGGGGAACTACGAGCAGTACTTC. This gives the protein CASRVGLAGNYEQYF.